Listed here is a single T cell receptor beta chain. The repertoire was sequenced with immunoSEQ multiplex PCR; TCRdb's copy has only in-frame clones and lacks some. In the table there are 150,000 to 200,000 clones, about 85% of which are singletons. The entry originates in a study of cytomegalovirus exposure and HLA in healthy donors. Germline CDR1 reads WNHNN; CDR2 reads SYGVQD (reference sequence). The V and J ends lost 3 bases and 1 base, in that order; junction bases with no gene match: 5. The CDR3 is 16 residues long. Sequenced input: PBMCs. The rearrangement uses TRBV10-1 and TRBJ2-1, with TRBD2 matching over 8 bases. The origin of this receptor is a man aged 18 to 29 in good health and CMV-seropositive. The CDR3 coding sequence is TGCGCCAGCAGTGAAGCGAGCGGGGGTTCCTACAATGAGCAGTTCTTC. Amino acids: CASSEASGGSYNEQFF.